These 12 T cell receptor beta chains originate from one sample sequenced in a study of vaccination effects on CD4 cells after COVID-19. These receptors' antigens are unknown. The data were produced by immunoSEQ multiplex PCR, yet TCRdb's version contains in-frame clones alone and is incomplete. Here the sample spans approximately 30,000 clones, over 60% being singletons. ViraFEST expansion of antigen-specific CD4+ T cells with viral peptide pools preceded sequencing. Having been cultured for approximately ten days, the cells underwent CD4+ T cell isolation. The vaccine given was either BNT162b2 or mRNA-1273, in two doses. Source: CD4+ T cells from PBMCs cultured with SARS-CoV-2 spike peptides, taken after COVID-19 vaccination. The receptors come from a human donor who received a COVID-19 vaccine.

This clone has just a few counts. V and J are TRBV5-4 and TRBJ1-2; 7 positions match TRBD1. The V segment lost 4 bases and the J segment 5 bases; nucleotides outside the gene matches: 8. The CDR3 contains 14 residues. Germline CDR1 reads SGHNT; CDR2 reads YYREEE (reference sequence). CDR3 nucleotides: TGTGCCAGCAGCACCAACAGGGGTGAATATGGCTACACCTTC. Translation gives CASSTNRGEYGYTF.

This clone has more than one count but fewer than ten. This chain links TRBV4-1 with TRBJ1-4, with D possibly being TRBD1 (5 bases). The CDR3 covers 21 residues. V lost 0 bases and J 10 bases, leaving 33 bases between the germline ends. Germline-derived CDR1 and CDR2 are MGHRA and YSYEKL. CDR3 sequence reads: CASSQDPVEGLRSVLGGKLFF. In DNA form, the CDR3 reads TGCGCCAGCAGCCAAGACCCCGTAGAGGGCTTACGGTCCGTTTTGGGGGGAAAACTGTTTTTT.

This chain connects TRBV10-3 to TRBJ2-3; 14 bases fit TRBD2. Germline CDR1 is ENHRY and CDR2 is SYGVKD. The CDR3 extends over 18 amino acids. The V gene end was trimmed by 0 bases and the J gene end by 4 bases; junction bases not matched to a gene: 6. The CDR3 loop reads CAISESGTSGSFADTQYF. The DNA of the CDR3 is TGTGCCATCAGTGAGTCTGGGACTAGCGGGAGCTTCGCAGATACGCAGTATTTT.

The J gene is TRBJ2-5, the V gene TRBV28; 7 bases agree with TRBD1. This CDR3 is built from 12 residues. CDR1 MDHEN and CDR2 SYDVKM come from the germline V gene. V dropped 8 bases and J dropped 9; count of bases not matched to a gene: 9. DNA for the CDR3: TGTGCCAGCCGGACAGGTGGTGGGGCCCAGTACTTC. Encoded protein: CASRTGGGAQYF.

This clone was seen a handful of times. This chain connects TRBV11-3 to TRBJ1-1, with unresolved D. V was shortened by 1 base and J by 4 bases, with 7 bases between the two germline ends. This CDR3 is 13 amino acids long. Germline V gives CDR1 SGHNT, CDR2 YENEEA. The CDR3 region has the DNA TGTGCCAGCAGCTTAGCTTCAAGCACTGAAGCTTTCTTT. Protein sequence: CASSLASSTEAFF.

This clone has a handful of counts. The chain is built from TRBV18 and TRBJ2-3; D ambiguous. Germline V gives CDR1 KGHSH, CDR2 LQKENI. Trimming cost V 6 bases and J 2 bases, with 15 bases left between them. The CDR3 is 15 amino acids. The CDR3 reads CASSPQLTTTDTQYF. The CDR3, as DNA: TGTGCCAGCTCGCCGCAACTCACAACCACAGATACGCAGTATTTT.

The genes are TRBV18 and TRBJ2-3, with 12 nucleotides matching TRBD2. Germline V gene data show CDR1 as KGHSH and CDR2 as LQKENI. The CDR3 contains 19 residues. After removal of 2 bases from V and 1 base from J, the junction contained 10 bases not matched to a gene. The CDR3 loop is CASSPDLAGGLYGTDTQYF. The DNA of the CDR3 is TGTGCCAGCTCACCAGACCTAGCGGGAGGGTTGTATGGCACAGATACGCAGTATTTT.

The chain is built from TRBV29-1 and TRBJ2-7; D unclear. Germline V CDR1 and CDR2: SQVTM, ANQGSEA. CDR3 size: 13 residues. The ends were cut back, 0 bases at V and 0 bases at J, with 6 bases in the middle. CDR3 amino acids: CSVEDGYSYEQYF. The CDR3 DNA reads as TGCAGCGTTGAAGACGGATACTCCTACGAGCAGTACTTC.

V gene TRBV18 combines with J gene TRBJ1-6; D unclear. CDR1 is KGHSH and CDR2 is LQKENI in the germline V gene. V lost 2 bases to trimming and J lost 14 bases, with 13 bases between them. This CDR3 is 13 amino acids long. The CDR3 loop reads CASSPDVRATLHF. DNA for the CDR3: TGTGCCAGCTCACCAGACGTCCGTGCCACCCTCCACTTT.

The chain recombines TRBV5-1 with TRBJ1-4; tentatively, D is TRBD1 (6 bases). Germline V gives CDR1 SGHRS, CDR2 YFSETQ. The CDR3 extends over 16 amino acids. V lost 2 bases to trimming and J lost 0 bases, with 11 bases between them. CDR3 sequence (DNA): TGCGCCAGCAGCTTACAGGGCCCTTCAACTAATGAAAAACTGTTTTTT. Its protein product is CASSLQGPSTNEKLFF.

This sequence joins TRBV29-1 and TRBJ2-3; 8 bases are shared with TRBD2. CDR1 and CDR2 (germline): SQVTM, ANQGSEA. V gave up 4 bases and J gave up 1 base; unmatched junction bases: 4. CDR3 size: 14 residues. CDR3 nucleotides: TGCAGCGTTGCTAGCGGGTATGGCACAGATACGCAGTATTTT. It specifies CSVASGYGTDTQYF.

This sequence joins TRBV19 and TRBJ2-7; tentatively, D is TRBD1 (5 bases). This CDR3 region has 13 residues. Germline CDR1 and CDR2: LNHDA and SQIVND (reference sequence). Trimming stripped 6 bases from V and 4 bases from J, with 13 bases between. CDR3 nucleotides: TGTGCCAGTAGCGGACATTTATCTTACGAGCAGTACTTC. It yields the protein CASSGHLSYEQYF.